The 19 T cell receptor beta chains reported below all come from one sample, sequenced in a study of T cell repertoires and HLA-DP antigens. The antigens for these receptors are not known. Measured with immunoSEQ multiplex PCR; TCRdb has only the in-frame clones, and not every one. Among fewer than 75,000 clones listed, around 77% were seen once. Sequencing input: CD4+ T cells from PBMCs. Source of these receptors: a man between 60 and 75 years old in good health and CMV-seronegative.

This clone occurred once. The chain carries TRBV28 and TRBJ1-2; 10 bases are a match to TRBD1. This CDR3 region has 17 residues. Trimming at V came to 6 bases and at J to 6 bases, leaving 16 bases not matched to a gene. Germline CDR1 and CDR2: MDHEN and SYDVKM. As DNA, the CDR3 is TGTGCCAGCAGCAGTTTCGGGGGACAGGGGCGGCCGGATGGCTACACCTTC. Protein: CASSSFGGQGRPDGYTF.

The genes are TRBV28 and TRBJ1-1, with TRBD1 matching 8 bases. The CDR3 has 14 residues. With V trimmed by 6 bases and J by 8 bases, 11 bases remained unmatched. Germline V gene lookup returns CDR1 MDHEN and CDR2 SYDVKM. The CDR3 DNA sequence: TGTGCCAGCAGCTCCGGACAGGGAAGAAGGGAAGCTTTCTTT. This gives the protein CASSSGQGRREAFF.

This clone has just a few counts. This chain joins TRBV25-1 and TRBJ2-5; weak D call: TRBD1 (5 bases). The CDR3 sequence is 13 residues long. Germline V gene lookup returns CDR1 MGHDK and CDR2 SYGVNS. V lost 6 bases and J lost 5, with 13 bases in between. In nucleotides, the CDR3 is TGTGCCAGCAGCGGACCAGGGTTGGAGACCCAGTACTTC. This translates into CASSGPGLETQYF.

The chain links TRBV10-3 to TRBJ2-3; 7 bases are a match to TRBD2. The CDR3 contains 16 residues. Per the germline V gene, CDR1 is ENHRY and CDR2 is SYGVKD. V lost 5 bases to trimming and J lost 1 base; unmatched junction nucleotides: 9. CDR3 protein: CAISRTAGEGTDTQYF. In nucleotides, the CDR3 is TGTGCCATCAGTCGGACCGCGGGGGAGGGCACAGATACGCAGTATTTT.

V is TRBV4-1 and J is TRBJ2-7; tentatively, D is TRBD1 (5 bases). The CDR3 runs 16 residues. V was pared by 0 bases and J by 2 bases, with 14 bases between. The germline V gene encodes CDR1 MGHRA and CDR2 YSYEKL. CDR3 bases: TGCGCCAGCAGCCAAGAAGGGCAGGGTTCCCCCTACGAGCAGTACTTC. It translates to CASSQEGQGSPYEQYF.

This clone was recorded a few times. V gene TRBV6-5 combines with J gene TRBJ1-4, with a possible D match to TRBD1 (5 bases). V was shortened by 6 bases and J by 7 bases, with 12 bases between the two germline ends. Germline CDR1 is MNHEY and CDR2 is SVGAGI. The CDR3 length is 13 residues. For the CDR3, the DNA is TGTGCCAGCAGATCCCCAGGGAGTGAAAAACTGTTTTTT. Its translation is CASRSPGSEKLFF.

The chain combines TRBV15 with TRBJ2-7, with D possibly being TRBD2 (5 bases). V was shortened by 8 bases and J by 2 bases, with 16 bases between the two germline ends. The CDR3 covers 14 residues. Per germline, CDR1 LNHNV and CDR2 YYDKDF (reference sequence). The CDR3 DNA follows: TGTGCCACCTCCTGTCCAGCGAGGGCCTACGAGCAGTACGTC. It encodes CATSCPARAYEQYV.

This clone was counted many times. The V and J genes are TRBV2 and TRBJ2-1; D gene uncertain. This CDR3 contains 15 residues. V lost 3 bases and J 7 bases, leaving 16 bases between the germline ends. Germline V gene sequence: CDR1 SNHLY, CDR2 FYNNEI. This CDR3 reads CASSESRTEPNEQFF. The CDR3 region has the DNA TGTGCCAGCAGTGAGTCTAGGACGGAGCCAAATGAGCAGTTCTTC.

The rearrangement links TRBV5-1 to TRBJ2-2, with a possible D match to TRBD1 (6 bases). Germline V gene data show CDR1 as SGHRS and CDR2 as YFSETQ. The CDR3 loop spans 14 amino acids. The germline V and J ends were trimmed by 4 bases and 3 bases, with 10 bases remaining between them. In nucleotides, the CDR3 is TGCGCCAGCAGCGGAAACAGGGACACCGGGGAGCTGTTTTTT. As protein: CASSGNRDTGELFF.

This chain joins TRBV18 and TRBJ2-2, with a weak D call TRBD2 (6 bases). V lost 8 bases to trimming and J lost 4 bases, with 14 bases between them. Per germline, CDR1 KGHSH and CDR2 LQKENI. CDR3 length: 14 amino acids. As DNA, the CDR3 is TGTGCCAGCGCCGGGACTCACGCCACCGGGGAGCTGTTTTTT. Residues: CASAGTHATGELFF.

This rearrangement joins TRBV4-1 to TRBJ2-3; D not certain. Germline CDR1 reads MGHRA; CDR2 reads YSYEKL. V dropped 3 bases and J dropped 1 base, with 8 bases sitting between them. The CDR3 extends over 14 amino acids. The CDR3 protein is CASSQAEGTDTQYF. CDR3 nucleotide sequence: TGCGCCAGCAGCCAGGCGGAAGGCACAGATACGCAGTATTTT.

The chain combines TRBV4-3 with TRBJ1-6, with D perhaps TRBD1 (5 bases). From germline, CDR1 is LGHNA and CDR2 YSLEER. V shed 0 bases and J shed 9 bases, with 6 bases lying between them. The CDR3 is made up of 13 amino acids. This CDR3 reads CASSQDQGSPLHF. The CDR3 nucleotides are TGCGCCAGCAGCCAAGATCAGGGTTCACCCCTCCACTTT.

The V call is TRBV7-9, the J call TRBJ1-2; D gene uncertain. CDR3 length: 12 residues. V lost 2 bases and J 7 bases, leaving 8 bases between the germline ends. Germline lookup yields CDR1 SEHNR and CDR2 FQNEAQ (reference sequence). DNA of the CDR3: TGTGCCAGCAGCTTATTGGGTCGTGGCTACACCTTC. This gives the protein CASSLLGRGYTF.

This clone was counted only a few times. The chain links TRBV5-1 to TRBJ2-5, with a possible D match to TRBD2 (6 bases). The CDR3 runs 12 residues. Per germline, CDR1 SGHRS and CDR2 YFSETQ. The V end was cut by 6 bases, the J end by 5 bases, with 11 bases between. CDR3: CASTEGGETQYF. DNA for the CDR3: TGCGCCAGCACGGAGGGCGGGGAGACCCAGTACTTC.

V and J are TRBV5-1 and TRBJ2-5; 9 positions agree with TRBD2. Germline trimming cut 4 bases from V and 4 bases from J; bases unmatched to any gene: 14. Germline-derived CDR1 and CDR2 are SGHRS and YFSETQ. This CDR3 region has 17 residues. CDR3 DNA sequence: TGCGCCAGCAGCCCCTCCCTTAGCGGGAGCGGAGTAGAGACCCAGTACTTC. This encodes CASSPSLSGSGVETQYF.

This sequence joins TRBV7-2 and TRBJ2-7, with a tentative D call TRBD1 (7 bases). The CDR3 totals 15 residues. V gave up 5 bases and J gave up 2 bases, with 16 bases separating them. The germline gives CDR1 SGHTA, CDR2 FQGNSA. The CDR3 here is CASSRGDRSAYEQYF. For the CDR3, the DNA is TGTGCCAGCAGCCGCGGGGACAGAAGCGCCTACGAGCAGTACTTC.

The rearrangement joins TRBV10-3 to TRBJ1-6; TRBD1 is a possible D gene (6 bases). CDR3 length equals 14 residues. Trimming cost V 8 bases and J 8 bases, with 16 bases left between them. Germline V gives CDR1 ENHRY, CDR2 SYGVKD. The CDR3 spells CAIGVQGRDSPLHF. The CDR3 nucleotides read TGTGCCATCGGTGTACAGGGTAGGGATTCACCCCTCCACTTT.

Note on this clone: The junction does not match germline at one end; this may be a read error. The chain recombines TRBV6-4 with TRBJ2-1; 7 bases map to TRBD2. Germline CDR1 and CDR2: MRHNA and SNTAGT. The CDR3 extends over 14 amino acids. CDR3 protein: CASSGSPTSPDRVF. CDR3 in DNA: TGTGCCAGCAGTGGGTCCCCGACTAGCCCCGATAGGGTCTTC.

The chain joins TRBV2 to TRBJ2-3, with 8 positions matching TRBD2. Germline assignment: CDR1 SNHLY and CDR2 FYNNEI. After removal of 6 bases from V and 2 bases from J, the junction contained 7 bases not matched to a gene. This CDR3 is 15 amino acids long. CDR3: CASRGTRGFTDTQYF. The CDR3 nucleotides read TGTGCCAGCAGGGGGACTAGAGGGTTCACAGATACGCAGTATTTT.